The 21 T cell receptor beta chains below were found in one sample sequenced in a study of shared clonotypes between healthy human individuals. Data came from immunoSEQ multiplex PCR; TCRdb stores just in-frame clones and leaves some out. The sample has around 1.9 million clones, around 93% seen once; the top ten hold roughly 1.8%. Positive CCR7 selection of CD45RO-negative cells yielded the naive CD8 cells, and terminally differentiated effector memory CD45RA+ cells were excluded. Input material: naive CD8+ T cells from PBMCs. The receptors originated from a man in his late teens or twenties in good health. Some clones in this sample may be carry-over from other donors' samples.

V gene TRBV28 combines with J gene TRBJ2-1; 10 nucleotides agree with TRBD2. This CDR3 has 15 residues. After removal of 2 bases from V and 4 bases from J, the junction contained 2 bases not matched to a gene. The V gene's germline CDR1 is MDHEN and CDR2 SYDVKM. The CDR3 region is CASSLIAGGYNEQFF. CDR3 nucleotide sequence: TGTGCCAGCAGTTTAATAGCGGGAGGATACAATGAGCAGTTCTTC.

The chain is built from TRBV28 and TRBJ2-1, with D possibly matching TRBD2 (5 bases). Trimming took off 3 bases at V and 3 bases at J, with 9 bases between the two ends. The CDR3 is 14 residues long. Germline assignment: CDR1 MDHEN and CDR2 SYDVKM. CDR3 in DNA: TGTGCCAGCAGTTTCCAGGACTTCTACAATGAGCAGTTCTTC. Translated, it gives CASSFQDFYNEQFF.

The DNA of the CDR3 is TGCAGCGTGGGACCGGGCGCCCAAGAGACCCAGTACTTC. Its protein product is CSVGPGAQETQYF. The gene calls are TRBV29-1 and TRBJ2-5; possibly TRBD1 or TRBD2 for D (5 bases each). V lost 6 bases and J lost 1, with 12 bases in between. The CDR3 totals 13 residues. Looked up from germline, CDR1 is SQVTM and CDR2 is ANQGSEA.

As for this clone: Different DNA sequences within this sample yield the same CDR3. The J gene is TRBJ2-7, the V gene TRBV27; D ambiguous. This CDR3 has 13 residues. The ends were cut back, 3 bases at V and 3 bases at J, with 9 bases in the middle. CDR1 and CDR2 (germline): MNHEY, SMNVEV (reference sequence). CDR3 amino acids: CASSFGQRYEQYF. Written as DNA, the CDR3 is TGTGCCAGCAGTTTCGGTCAGCGCTACGAGCAGTACTTC.

The chain combines TRBV9 with TRBJ1-5, with D unclear. The CDR3 runs to 15 residues. The V gene lost 0 bases and the J gene lost 4 bases, with 11 bases spanning the gap. Germline CDR1 SGDLS, CDR2 YYNGEE. CDR3 nucleotides: TGTGCCAGCAGCGTAGGGTGGGGAGGGAATCAGCCCCAGCATTTT. Its translation: CASSVGWGGNQPQHF.

The chain uses TRBV27 and TRBJ1-5; D is unclear. V lost 4 bases and J 1 base, leaving 11 bases between the germline ends. Germline V gene sequence: CDR1 MNHEY, CDR2 SMNVEV (reference sequence). The CDR3 contains 15 residues. The CDR3 reads CASSYSLGSNQPQHF. CDR3 DNA: TGTGCCAGCAGTTACTCCCTAGGGAGCAATCAGCCCCAGCATTTT.

About this clone itself: The junction departs from the called germline gene at one end, perhaps through a read error. The chain combines TRBV19 with TRBJ2-7, with D perhaps TRBD1 (5 bases). This CDR3 comprises 15 residues. Germline V CDR1 and CDR2: LNHDA, SQIVND (reference sequence). The CDR3 protein is CASNIDSLRIYEQYF. The CDR3 DNA follows: TGTGCCAGTAATATAGACAGTTTGAGGATCTACGAGCAGTACTTC. The whole variable domain, filled in from reference TRBV19 and TRBJ2-7, reads DGGITQSPKYLFRKEGQNVTLSCEQNLNHDAMYWYRQDPGQGLRLIYYSQIVNDFQKGDIAEGYSVSREKKESFPLTVTSAQKNPTAFYLCASNIDSLRIYEQYFGPGTRLTVT.

As concerns this clone: Other DNA variants within this sample encode the same CDR3. The rearrangement uses TRBV18 and TRBJ2-3; D is unclear. Germline V lookup: CDR1 KGHSH, CDR2 LQKENI. The length of the CDR3 is 13 residues. V lost 2 bases, J lost 4 bases, and 7 bases lay in between. The CDR3 loop is CASSPVRPDTQYF. The DNA of the CDR3 is TGTGCCAGCTCACCAGTTAGGCCAGATACGCAGTATTTT.

V gene TRBV6-1 combines with J gene TRBJ1-1; D perhaps matches TRBD1 (5 bases). The CDR3 length is 13 residues. CDR1 and CDR2 from the germline V gene are MNHNS and SASEGT. V lost 4 bases, J lost 3 bases, and 9 bases lay in between. The CDR3: CASSAMGDTEAFF. In DNA, the CDR3 is TGTGCCAGCAGTGCAATGGGGGACACTGAAGCTTTCTTT.

As to this clone: The sample contains more than one DNA sequence encoding this CDR3. The genes are TRBV27 and TRBJ2-7; 10 nucleotides align to TRBD1. This CDR3 is 14 amino acids long. V lost 5 bases to trimming and J lost 3 bases; unmatched junction nucleotides: 4. Germline assignment: CDR1 MNHEY and CDR2 SMNVEV (reference sequence). For the CDR3, the DNA is TGTGCCAGCAGTCCTCGGACAGGGGGCTACGAGCAGTACTTC. Its translation is CASSPRTGGYEQYF.

The J gene is TRBJ2-7, the V gene TRBV7-8; D unresolved. This CDR3 has 15 residues. Trimming took 0 bases from V and 2 from J, leaving 11 bases between them. Germline CDR1 is SGHVS and CDR2 is FQNEAQ. The CDR3 here is CASSLAESLPYEQYF. For the CDR3, the DNA is TGTGCCAGCAGCTTAGCGGAGTCCCTTCCCTACGAGCAGTACTTC.

There are a few counts of this clone. The chain couples TRBV2 to TRBJ1-4, with D unresolved. V gave up 3 bases and J gave up 8 bases, with 19 bases separating them. The CDR3 totals 16 residues. Germline V gene data show CDR1 as SNHLY and CDR2 as FYNNEI. The CDR3 sequence is CASSDGRALSREKLFF. The DNA of the CDR3 is TGTGCCAGCAGTGATGGTCGGGCCCTTAGTCGGGAAAAACTGTTTTTT.

The rearrangement uses TRBV27 and TRBJ2-1; D is perhaps TRBD2 (6 bases). The V and J ends lost 1 base and 4 bases respectively, with 14 bases between them. The length of the CDR3 is 16 residues. Germline lookup yields CDR1 MNHEY and CDR2 SMNVEV (reference sequence). The CDR3 region is CASSLLAAPVYNEQFF. The CDR3 DNA is TGTGCCAGCAGTTTATTAGCGGCCCCAGTGTACAATGAGCAGTTCTTC.

The V call is TRBV7-8, the J call TRBJ1-2; 10 bases map to TRBD1. V was clipped by 0 bases and J by 3 bases; unmatched bases: 4. Germline V lookup: CDR1 SGHVS, CDR2 FQNEAQ. This CDR3 comprises 16 residues. DNA of the CDR3: TGTGCCAGCAGCTTAGCGGGACAGGGGTGGGACTATGGCTACACCTTC. Protein: CASSLAGQGWDYGYTF.

The gene calls are TRBV11-2 and TRBJ2-1, with TRBD2 identical over 7 bases. V shed 3 bases and J 7 bases; nucleotides not matched to a gene: 9. Looked up from germline, CDR1 is SGHAT and CDR2 is FQNNGV. The CDR3 is made up of 15 amino acids. The DNA for the CDR3 is TGTGCCAGCAGCTTCTCCGGCGGGAGAGGTAATGAGCAGTTCTTC. Its protein product is CASSFSGGRGNEQFF.

The CDR3 loop reads CASSELGQGVETQYF. DNA for the CDR3: TGTGCCAGCAGTGAACTGGGACAGGGGGTGGAGACCCAGTACTTC. The chain employs TRBV6-1 and TRBJ2-5; 11 bases line up with TRBD1. Germline V CDR1 and CDR2: MNHNS, SASEGT. V lost 2 bases to trimming and J lost 5 bases; unmatched junction nucleotides: 4. The CDR3 is 15 amino acids.

The chain couples TRBV19 to TRBJ2-7; D call uncertain. This CDR3 region has 15 residues. Germline values: CDR1 LNHDA, CDR2 SQIVND (reference sequence). Deletions cut 5 bases from V and 5 bases from J, with 19 bases between. CDR3 coding DNA: TGTGCCAGTAGTGCCTCAGGACGATTCGGTGACGAGCAGTACTTC. This codes for CASSASGRFGDEQYF.

CDR3 region: CASKGARQRGETQYF. Written as DNA, the CDR3 is TGTGCCAGCAAAGGTGCCAGGCAAAGGGGAGAGACCCAGTACTTC. This chain links TRBV28 with TRBJ2-5; possible D gene TRBD1, 5 bases. V dropped 7 bases and J dropped 4 bases, with 19 bases sitting between them. This CDR3 is built from 15 residues. The V gene's germline CDR1 is MDHEN and CDR2 SYDVKM.

J is TRBJ2-5 and V is TRBV14, with TRBD2 as a possible D gene (5 bases). Germline V CDR1 and CDR2: SGHDN, FVKESK. The V and J ends lost 1 base and 1 base respectively, with 13 bases between them. The CDR3 runs 16 residues. The CDR3 protein is CASSQGSGLFQETQYF. The CDR3 DNA reads as TGTGCCAGCAGCCAAGGCTCAGGACTTTTCCAAGAGACCCAGTACTTC.

The chain uses TRBV6-1 and TRBJ2-4; possible D gene TRBD1, 6 bases. The CDR3 has 15 residues. Per the germline V gene, CDR1 is MNHNS and CDR2 is SASEGT. The V end was cut by 0 bases, the J end by 8 bases, with 14 bases between. Here the CDR3 DNA reads TGTGCCAGCAGTGAAGCGCTGTCAGGGGCGTACATTCAGTACTTC. Translated: CASSEALSGAYIQYF.

This clone was detected only once. The chain carries TRBV29-1 and TRBJ2-2; possibly TRBD1 for D (6 bases). There are 13 residues in the CDR3. CDR1 and CDR2 from the germline V gene are SQVTM and ANQGSEA. Between the trimmed V and J ends, which lost 8 bases and 0 bases, there was a span of 10 bases. The CDR3 DNA follows: TGCAGCTGGACAGAGCCGAACACCGGGGAGCTGTTTTTT. Translated: CSWTEPNTGELFF.